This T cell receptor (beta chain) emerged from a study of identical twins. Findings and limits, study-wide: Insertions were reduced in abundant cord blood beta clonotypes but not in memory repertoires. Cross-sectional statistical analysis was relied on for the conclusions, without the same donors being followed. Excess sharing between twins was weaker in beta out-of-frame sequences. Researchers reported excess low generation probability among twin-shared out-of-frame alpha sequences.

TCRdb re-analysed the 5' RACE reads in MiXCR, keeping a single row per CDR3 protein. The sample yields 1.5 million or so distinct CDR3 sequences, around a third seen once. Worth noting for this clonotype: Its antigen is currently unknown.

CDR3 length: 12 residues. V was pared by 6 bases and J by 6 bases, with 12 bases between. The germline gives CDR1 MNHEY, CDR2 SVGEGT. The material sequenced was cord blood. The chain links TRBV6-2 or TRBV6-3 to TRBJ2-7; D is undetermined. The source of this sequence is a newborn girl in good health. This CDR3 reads CASRTLGVEQYF. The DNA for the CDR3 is TGTGCCAGCAGGACGTTAGGAGTCGAGCAGTACTTC.